Each of the 30 T cell receptor beta chains below was sequenced from the same sample in a study of T-cell reconstitution after alpha-beta-depleted transplantation in children. TCRbeta library construction was performed incorporating unique molecular identifiers. Via MiXCR, TCRdb re-called the PCR reads, giving one row per CDR3 protein. This sample has about 260,000 distinct CDR3 sequences; 11% occur once, and the top ten carry 23%. Sequences were derived from peripheral blood, sampled 180 days after TCRalphabeta/CD19-depleted stem cell transplant. The receptors stem from a male patient between 2 and 9 years old who had a stem cell transplant for chronic granulomatous disease, so the T cells may come from the graft donor.

Ten or more counts support this clonotype. This rearrangement joins TRBV18 to TRBJ2-1, with 7 nucleotides matching TRBD1. After removal of 5 bases from V and 5 bases from J, the junction contained 9 bases not matched to a gene. The germline CDR1 and CDR2 sequences are KGHSH and LQKENI. There are 15 residues in the CDR3. The CDR3 nucleotides are TGTGCCAGCTCAACACGACAGGGTTTAGACAATGAGCAGTTCTTC. It translates to CASSTRQGLDNEQFF. Using reference TRBV18 and TRBJ2-1 for the parts outside the CDR3, the full variable domain is NAGVMQNPRHLVRRRGQEARLRCSPMKGHSHVYWYRQLPEEGLKFMVYLQKENIIDESGMPKERFSAEFPKEGPSILRIQQVVRGDSAAYFCASSTRQGLDNEQFFGPGTRLTVL.

This clonotype was seen a few times. The chain is built from TRBV25-1 and TRBJ2-7; D call uncertain. V gave up 0 bases and J gave up 0 bases, with 18 bases separating them. This CDR3 has 18 residues. CDR1 and CDR2 (germline): MGHDK, SYGVNS. CDR3 amino acids: CASSEYTLGLPSSYEQYF. The CDR3 nucleotides are TGTGCCAGCAGTGAATATACCCTTGGTCTGCCCAGCTCCTACGAGCAGTACTTC.

This clonotype was seen ten or more times. This rearrangement joins TRBV20-1 to TRBJ2-7, with TRBD1 as a possible D gene (6 bases). From germline, CDR1 is DFQATT and CDR2 SNEGSKA (reference sequence). This CDR3 spans 10 amino acids. Trimming removed 5 bases from V and 5 bases from J, with 7 bases in between. The CDR3 sequence: CSAYRDEQYF. As DNA, the CDR3 is TGCAGTGCTTACAGGGACGAGCAGTACTTC.

As regards this clonotype: A much larger clonotype is one base distant, so this may be a read error. The chain couples TRBV13 to TRBJ1-5; TRBD1 is a possible D gene (5 bases). CDR3 length equals 14 residues. Germline values: CDR1 PRHDT, CDR2 FYEKMQ (reference sequence). CDR3 coding DNA: TGTGCCAACAGCCTGGGACTGAGCAATCAGCCCCAGCATTTT. It specifies CANSLGLSNQPQHF.

This clonotype occurred many times. V is TRBV4-3 and J is TRBJ1-1; 9 bases fit TRBD1. CDR1 LGHNA and CDR2 YSLEER come from the germline V gene. The V and J ends lost 6 bases and 2 bases, in that order; junction bases with no gene match: 7. The CDR3 contains 15 residues. The CDR3 protein is CASSRDRAPNTEAFF. Here the CDR3 DNA reads TGCGCCAGCAGTCGGGACAGGGCTCCAAACACTGAAGCTTTCTTT.

Many counts were recorded for this clonotype. This chain uses TRBV28 with TRBJ2-5; D may be TRBD2 (6 bases). Germline assignment: CDR1 MDHEN and CDR2 SYDVKM. Trimming shortened V by 3 bases and J by 3 bases, and 14 bases separated the two germline ends. This CDR3 has 15 amino acids. CDR3 protein: CASSFTGSQKETQYF. Here the CDR3 DNA reads TGTGCCAGCAGTTTTACCGGGAGCCAGAAAGAGACCCAGTACTTC.

This clonotype was seen repeatedly, ten times or more. The V gene is TRBV4-3, the J gene TRBJ2-2; D may be TRBD2 (6 bases). Germline CDR1 and CDR2: LGHNA and YSLEER. V was clipped by 0 bases and J by 1 base, with 15 bases between them. The CDR3 is made up of 18 amino acids. This chain's CDR3 is CASSQEPTGGVNTGELFF. The CDR3 DNA follows: TGCGCCAGCAGCCAAGAGCCCACGGGCGGGGTGAACACCGGGGAGCTGTTTTTT.

This clonotype has at least ten counts. The CDR3 coding sequence is TGCAGTGCTATCGGCGAGCGGGAGGGAAAGACCCAGTACTTC. It specifies CSAIGEREGKTQYF. V and J are TRBV20-1 and TRBJ2-5; 10 nucleotides align to TRBD2. The ends lost 4 bases at V and 6 bases at J; junction bases unmatched: 8. The CDR3 runs 14 residues. The germline CDR1 and CDR2 sequences are DFQATT and SNEGSKA (reference sequence).

For this clonotype: A much larger clone differs from this one at a single base, so this may be a read error. This chain links TRBV20-1 with TRBJ2-7; 14 bases line up with TRBD2. Germline CDR1 reads DFQATT; CDR2 reads SNEGSKA (reference sequence). The CDR3 has 17 amino acids. The CDR3 bases are TGCTGTGCTAAGAGGGGACTAGCGGGAGCCACCACCTACGAGCAGTACTTC. Protein product: CCAKRGLAGATTYEQYF.

This clonotype was seen repeatedly, ten times or more. The chain links TRBV11-2 to TRBJ2-5, with D maybe TRBD1 (6 bases). Germline V gene sequence: CDR1 SGHAT, CDR2 FQNNGV. The ends were cut back, 2 bases at V and 5 bases at J, with 15 bases in the middle. This CDR3 comprises 15 residues. CDR3 region: CASSLTGQLTETQYF. In DNA form, the CDR3 reads TGTGCCAGCAGCTTAACCGGACAGCTGACCGAGACCCAGTACTTC.

There are many counts of this clonotype. V usage is TRBV6-2 or TRBV6-3 and J usage is TRBJ1-6, with 9 bases identical to TRBD1. Germline V gene data show CDR1 as MNHEY and CDR2 as SVGEGT. The CDR3 totals 17 residues. V dropped 2 bases and J dropped 10; count of bases not matched to a gene: 12. CDR3 sequence reads: CASSYIPQGAFWSPLHF. CDR3 DNA: TGTGCCAGCAGTTACATCCCACAGGGGGCCTTTTGGTCACCCCTCCACTTT.

This clonotype showed up many times. The rearrangement joins TRBV4-1 to TRBJ2-5, with D hard to call. CDR1 is MGHRA and CDR2 is YSYEKL in the germline V gene. The CDR3 is 14 amino acids. The germline V and J ends were trimmed by 0 bases and 1 base, with 6 bases remaining between them. The CDR3 DNA follows: TGCGCCAGCAGCCAAGATTGGGGCCAAGAGACCCAGTACTTC. As protein: CASSQDWGQETQYF.

This clonotype was picked up many times. The gene calls are TRBV20-1 and TRBJ2-7; 8 nucleotides align to TRBD2. The CDR3 runs to 13 residues. V shed 5 bases and J 2 bases; nucleotides not matched to a gene: 5. Germline CDR1 DFQATT, CDR2 SNEGSKA (reference sequence). CDR3 in amino acids: CSADLAGTYEQYF. CDR3 in DNA: TGCAGTGCTGATCTAGCGGGTACCTACGAGCAGTACTTC.

This clonotype was seen many times. The CDR3, as DNA: TGTGCCAGCGGGATACAGGGAGTTGAAGCTTTCTTT. This codes for CASGIQGVEAFF. The rearrangement joins TRBV28 to TRBJ1-1; D is possibly TRBD1 (6 bases). The CDR3 has 12 residues. Germline CDR1 is MDHEN and CDR2 is SYDVKM. Trimming took off 8 bases at V and 7 bases at J, with 14 bases between the two ends.

This clonotype appeared many times. This chain connects TRBV29-1 to TRBJ2-3; D possibly matches TRBD1 or TRBD2 (5 bases each). Germline lookup yields CDR1 SQVTM and CDR2 ANQGSEA. The CDR3 length is 14 residues. V lost 2 bases to trimming and J lost 0 bases, with 9 bases between them. The CDR3 region is CSVERGSSTDTQYF. CDR3 nucleotide sequence: TGCAGCGTTGAACGGGGCAGCAGCACAGATACGCAGTATTTT.

This clonotype was seen many times. This sequence joins TRBV7-3 and TRBJ2-7, with 7 positions matching TRBD2. The CDR3 has 13 residues. Trimming took 5 bases from V and 5 from J; bases not matched to a gene: 6. CDR1 SGHTA and CDR2 FQGTGA come from the germline V gene. The CDR3 nucleotides are TGTGCCAGCAGCCCGGGGGGATGGAACGAGCAGTACTTC. Encoded protein: CASSPGGWNEQYF.

This clonotype was recorded at least ten times. The chain is built from TRBV7-2 and TRBJ1-6; D gene uncertain. Germline loops: CDR1 SGHTA, CDR2 FQGNSA. V shed 1 base and J shed 10 bases, with 11 bases lying between them. This CDR3 is built from 14 residues. The CDR3, as DNA: TGTGCCAGCAGCTTAGGTTTGGTGCTATCACCCCTCCACTTT. Translated, it gives CASSLGLVLSPLHF. Full variable domain (rest looked up from reference TRBV7-2 and TRBJ1-6): GAGVSQSPSNKVTEKGKDVELRCDPISGHTALYWYRQSLGQGLEFLIYFQGNSAPDKSGLPSDRFSAERTGGSVSTLTIQRTQQEDSAVYLCASSLGLVLSPLHFGNGTRLTVT.

In its sample, this clonotype was seen many times. The V and J genes are TRBV7-8 and TRBJ2-7, with 9 bases identical to TRBD1. The CDR3 runs 14 residues. Germline CDR1 and CDR2: SGHVS and FQNEAQ. Trimming removed 2 bases from V and 5 bases from J; junction bases left unmatched: 4. Here the CDR3 reads CASSLSGQGHEQYF. DNA for the CDR3: TGTGCCAGCAGCTTATCGGGACAGGGCCACGAGCAGTACTTC.

V and J are TRBV18 and TRBJ2-6, with D possibly being TRBD2 (5 bases). V was pared by 0 bases and J by 0 bases, with 9 bases between. The CDR3 covers 17 residues. The germline gives CDR1 KGHSH, CDR2 LQKENI. The CDR3 protein is CASSPPVGSSGANVLTF. DNA of the CDR3: TGTGCCAGCTCACCACCGGTTGGGAGCTCTGGGGCCAACGTCCTGACTTTC.

This clonotype was counted a few times. This chain links TRBV29-1 with TRBJ1-1, with no clear D. The CDR3 extends over 12 amino acids. With 4 bases removed from V and 6 bases from J, the gap between germline ends came to 12 bases. Germline loops: CDR1 SQVTM, CDR2 ANQGSEA. The CDR3 DNA reads TGCAGCGTTGTCCGAGGTGGCGCTGAAGCTTTCTTT. This codes for CSVVRGGAEAFF.

This clonotype was counted many times. V gene TRBV7-6 combines with J gene TRBJ1-3; no definite D call. Germline V lookup: CDR1 SGHVS, CDR2 FNYEAQ. The CDR3 runs 15 residues. Trimming took off 5 bases at V and 0 bases at J, with 11 bases between the two ends. Here the CDR3 reads CASSPGVSSGNTIYF. The CDR3 region has the DNA TGTGCCAGCAGCCCCGGGGTGAGCTCTGGAAACACCATATATTTT.

This clonotype was detected only a few times. V is TRBV12-3 or TRBV12-4 and J is TRBJ1-1; D not resolved. The CDR3 length is 17 residues. The V end was cut by 4 bases, the J end by 11 bases, with 29 bases between. The CDR3 loop reads CASSSLINLTPVQEAFF. The CDR3 bases are TGTGCCAGCAGTTCCTTAATTAACCTGACACCGGTCCAAGAGGCTTTCTTT.

This clonotype appeared many times. The V call is TRBV4-1, the J call TRBJ2-7; D may be TRBD2 (5 bases). Germline lookup yields CDR1 MGHRA and CDR2 YSYEKL. The CDR3 runs to 15 residues. The germline V and J ends were trimmed by 4 bases and 0 bases, with 13 bases remaining between them. The CDR3 nucleotides are TGCGCCAGCAGCCTCGGACTGTCGAGCTCCTACGAGCAGTACTTC. This encodes CASSLGLSSSYEQYF.

This clonotype has ten or more counts. This sequence joins TRBV20-1 and TRBJ2-7, with 12 bases identical to TRBD2. Germline assignment: CDR1 DFQATT and CDR2 SNEGSKA (reference sequence). Trimming cost V 3 bases and J 2 bases; bases outside gene matches: 14. The CDR3 sequence is 18 residues long. The CDR3 region is CSARAEELAGGLTYEQYF. The CDR3, as DNA: TGCAGTGCTAGGGCTGAAGAACTAGCGGGAGGCCTCACCTACGAGCAGTACTTC.

This clonotype was found many times. The V gene is TRBV7-3, the J gene TRBJ2-1, with D perhaps matching TRBD1 (6 bases). Trimming took 2 bases from V and 4 from J, leaving 15 bases between them. Germline V lookup: CDR1 SGHTA, CDR2 FQGTGA. The CDR3 runs 16 residues. In DNA, the CDR3 is TGTGCCAGCAGCTTACTACCCCGGGACACATACAATGAGCAGTTCTTC. Amino acids: CASSLLPRDTYNEQFF.

Many counts were recorded for this clonotype. This chain uses TRBV6-5 with TRBJ2-4; D ambiguous. The germline gives CDR1 MNHEY, CDR2 SVGAGI. This CDR3 has 17 residues. The V end lost 0 bases, the J end lost 0 bases, and 12 bases lay between the germline ends. CDR3 amino acids: CASSYSLGILAKNIQYF. CDR3 coding DNA: TGTGCCAGCAGTTACTCGTTAGGTATCCTAGCCAAAAACATTCAGTACTTC.

This clonotype was detected many times. The V call is TRBV7-2, the J call TRBJ2-7; D ambiguous. Trimming shortened V by 5 bases and J by 5 bases, and 10 bases separated the two germline ends. The CDR3 totals 12 residues. CDR1 SGHTA and CDR2 FQGNSA come from the germline V gene. The CDR3 coding sequence is TGTGCCAGCAGCCTACAGAGCCACGAGCAGTACTTC. Translating gives CASSLQSHEQYF. Variable domain in full (rest from reference TRBV7-2 and TRBJ2-7): GAGVSQSPSNKVTEKGKDVELRCDPISGHTALYWYRQSLGQGLEFLIYFQGNSAPDKSGLPSDRFSAERTGGSVSTLTIQRTQQEDSAVYLCASSLQSHEQYFGPGTRLTVT.

This clonotype was recorded at least ten times. The gene calls are TRBV6-5 and TRBJ2-7, with D possibly being TRBD2 (6 bases). The CDR3 has 13 residues. Germline CDR1 and CDR2: MNHEY and SVGAGI. V was pared by 1 base and J by 4 bases, with 8 bases between. In DNA form, the CDR3 reads TGTGCCAGCAGTTACTTCGCGGGATACGAGCAGTACTTC. Amino acids: CASSYFAGYEQYF.

This clonotype was observed at least ten times. The rearrangement links TRBV24-1 to TRBJ1-5; a weak D match, TRBD1 (5 bases). V dropped 1 base and J dropped 14 bases, with 11 bases sitting between them. The CDR3 is made up of 12 amino acids. Germline assignment: CDR1 KGHDR and CDR2 SFDVKD. The CDR3 DNA is TGTGCCACCAGTGATTTTGGGGACCGTAAGCATTTT. This gives the protein CATSDFGDRKHF.

This clonotype came up a few times. The V call is TRBV20-1, the J call TRBJ2-7; D is unresolved. The CDR3 is 12 amino acids. Trimming shortened V by 3 bases and J by 3 bases, and 9 bases separated the two germline ends. Germline lookup yields CDR1 DFQATT and CDR2 SNEGSKA (reference sequence). CDR3 loop: CSASPQVYEQYF. In DNA, the CDR3 is TGCAGTGCTAGCCCGCAGGTCTACGAGCAGTACTTC.